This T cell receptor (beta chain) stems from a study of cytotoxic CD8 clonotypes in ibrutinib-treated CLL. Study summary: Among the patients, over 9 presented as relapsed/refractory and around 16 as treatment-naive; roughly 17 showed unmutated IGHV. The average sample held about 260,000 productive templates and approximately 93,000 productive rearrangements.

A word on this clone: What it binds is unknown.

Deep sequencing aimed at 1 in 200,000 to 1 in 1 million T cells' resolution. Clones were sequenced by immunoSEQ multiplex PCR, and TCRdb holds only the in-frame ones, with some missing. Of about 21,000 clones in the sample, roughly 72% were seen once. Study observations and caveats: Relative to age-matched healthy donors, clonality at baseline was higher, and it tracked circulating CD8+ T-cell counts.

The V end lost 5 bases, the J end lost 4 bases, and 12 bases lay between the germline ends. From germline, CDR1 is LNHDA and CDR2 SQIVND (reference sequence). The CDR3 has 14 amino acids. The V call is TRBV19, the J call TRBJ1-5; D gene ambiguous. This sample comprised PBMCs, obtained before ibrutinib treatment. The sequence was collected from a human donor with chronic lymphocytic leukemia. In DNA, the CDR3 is TGTGCCAGTAGTTCGCGAAGAGGGAATCAGCCCCAGCATTTT. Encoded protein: CASSSRRGNQPQHF.